The 27 T cell receptor beta chains reported below all come from one sample, sequenced in a study of T cells after somatic rescue of genetic block. Assay: immunoSEQ multiplex PCR; the TCRdb copy retains only in-frame clones and omits some. The sample yields some 15,000 clones, roughly three quarters seen once. Sequenced: peripheral blood mononuclear cells (PBMCs). Source of these receptors: a man aged 18 to 35.

This chain connects TRBV19 to TRBJ1-2; D might be TRBD1 (5 bases). CDR1 and CDR2 from the germline V gene are LNHDA and SQIVND (reference sequence). Trimming shortened V by 6 bases and J by 5 bases, and 10 bases separated the two germline ends. The CDR3 runs 12 residues. In DNA form, the CDR3 reads TGTGCCAGTAGGGGACTTAATTATGGCTACACCTTC. Translated, it gives CASRGLNYGYTF.

This chain uses TRBV10-2 with TRBJ2-7; D gene uncertain. Germline assignment: CDR1 WSHSY and CDR2 SAAADI. The CDR3 runs 14 residues. Trimming pared 8 bases from V and 0 bases from J, leaving 14 bases between. CDR3 region: CASRAVPGSYEQYF. CDR3 DNA sequence: TGCGCCAGCCGGGCTGTCCCTGGCTCCTACGAGCAGTACTTC.

The chain combines TRBV10-2 with TRBJ1-4; 7 bases align to TRBD1. The junction had 4 bases not matched to a gene; V was cut back by 0 bases and J by 0 bases. The germline CDR1 and CDR2 sequences are WSHSY and SAAADI. This CDR3 is 17 amino acids long. The CDR3 sequence: CASSESQGLPTNEKLFF. DNA of the CDR3: TGCGCCAGCAGTGAGTCACAGGGGCTCCCAACTAATGAAAAACTGTTTTTT.

The chain is built from TRBV18 and TRBJ2-2; 8 positions match TRBD1. The CDR3 covers 17 residues. Trimming cost V 1 base and J 4 bases; bases outside gene matches: 8. Per the germline V gene, CDR1 is KGHSH and CDR2 is LQKENI. The CDR3: CASSPLFQGASTGELFF. The CDR3 DNA sequence: TGTGCCAGCTCACCACTGTTCCAGGGGGCGAGCACCGGGGAGCTGTTTTTT.

V usage is TRBV5-6 and J usage is TRBJ1-4, with 8 nucleotides matching TRBD1. The CDR3 consists of 17 residues. V was clipped by 3 bases and J by 8 bases; unmatched bases: 15. In germline, CDR1 is SGHDT, CDR2 YYEEEE. Here the CDR3 DNA reads TGTGCCAGCAGCTGGGGCCAGGGGGCGCAAGGTAAAGAAAAACTGTTTTTT. This translates into CASSWGQGAQGKEKLFF.

The chain links TRBV9 to TRBJ1-2; D is undetermined. The V end lost 0 bases, the J end lost 7 bases, and 7 bases lay between the germline ends. Germline V gene data show CDR1 as SGDLS and CDR2 as YYNGEE. This CDR3 region has 12 residues. The CDR3 protein is CASSVEGFGYTF. CDR3 DNA: TGTGCCAGCAGCGTAGAAGGTTTTGGCTACACCTTC.

J is TRBJ2-7 and V is TRBV6-1, with 7 bases fitting TRBD1. With 5 bases clipped from V and 0 bases from J, the junction kept 4 bases outside the gene matches. The length of the CDR3 is 14 residues. Germline V gene lookup returns CDR1 MNHNS and CDR2 SASEGT. CDR3 amino acids: CASSRTGPSYEQYF. Here the CDR3 DNA reads TGTGCCAGCAGTAGGACAGGCCCCTCCTACGAGCAGTACTTC.

The chain uses TRBV7-2 and TRBJ2-7, with no clear D. This CDR3 is 14 amino acids long. Trimming cost V 5 bases and J 3 bases, with 14 bases left between them. Looked up from germline, CDR1 is SGHTA and CDR2 is FQGNSA. CDR3 DNA: TGTGCCAGCAGCCTCCGGGCGCCCAACTACGAGCAGTACTTC. Protein product: CASSLRAPNYEQYF.

This chain uses TRBV11-3 with TRBJ2-3; TRBD1 matches at 8 bases. CDR1 and CDR2 (germline): SGHNT, YENEEA. The junction had 7 bases not matched to a gene; V was cut back by 5 bases and J by 6 bases. The CDR3 has 14 amino acids. The CDR3 loop reads CASSPDRAWDTQYF. The DNA for the CDR3 is TGTGCCAGCAGCCCGGACAGGGCGTGGGATACGCAGTATTTT.

The chain joins TRBV4-1 to TRBJ1-5, with D possibly TRBD1 on 6 matching bases. Between the trimmed V and J ends, which lost 1 base and 4 bases, there was a span of 14 bases. Germline V gene lookup returns CDR1 MGHRA and CDR2 YSYEKL. The CDR3 spans 16 residues. CDR3 in amino acids: CASSQGPGAKNQPQHF. For the CDR3, the DNA is TGCGCCAGCAGCCAAGGCCCAGGGGCTAAAAATCAGCCCCAGCATTTT.

The chain couples TRBV5-6 to TRBJ2-7; no clear D gene. This CDR3 is 13 amino acids long. Germline V CDR1 and CDR2: SGHDT, YYEEEE. Between the trimmed V and J ends, which lost 3 bases and 0 bases, there was a span of 7 bases. DNA for the CDR3: TGTGCCAGCAGCTCGGAGCCCTCCTACGAGCAGTACTTC. The encoded protein is CASSSEPSYEQYF.

V is TRBV6-6 and J is TRBJ1-2; 8 bases agree with TRBD1. Germline lookup yields CDR1 MNHNY and CDR2 SVGAGI (reference sequence). The CDR3 sequence is 14 residues long. V lost 6 bases to trimming and J lost 5 bases; unmatched junction nucleotides: 8. The CDR3 region is CASRPTGAGYGYTF. In DNA, the CDR3 is TGTGCCAGCAGACCGACAGGGGCCGGGTATGGCTACACCTTC.

This chain connects TRBV5-1 to TRBJ2-3, with D possibly being TRBD2 (5 bases). Germline V CDR1 and CDR2: SGHRS, YFSETQ. Trimming removed 2 bases from V and 2 bases from J, with 12 bases in between. This CDR3 region has 15 residues. For the CDR3, the DNA is TGCGCCAGCAGCTTCCCGGACTTACCCACAGATACGCAGTATTTT. It codes for CASSFPDLPTDTQYF.

J is TRBJ1-2 and V is TRBV19; the D is unclear. Deletions cut 8 bases from V and 1 base from J, with 14 bases between. The CDR3 runs to 14 residues. From germline, CDR1 is LNHDA and CDR2 SQIVND (reference sequence). The chain's CDR3 is CASRPGDFNYGYTF. Here the CDR3 DNA reads TGTGCCAGTCGACCAGGTGACTTTAACTATGGCTACACCTTC.

V is TRBV11-2 and J is TRBJ1-2; 9 bases match TRBD1. The V and J ends lost 4 bases and 5 bases, in that order; junction bases with no gene match: 14. Germline V lookup: CDR1 SGHAT, CDR2 FQNNGV. This CDR3 comprises 17 residues. CDR3 amino acids: CASSYPPLGQGGYGYTF. Written as DNA, the CDR3 is TGTGCCAGCAGCTATCCCCCCCTGGGACAGGGCGGGTATGGCTACACCTTC.

The CDR3 sequence: CASIGGEQYF. The CDR3 DNA reads as TGTGCCAGCATAGGAGGGGAGCAGTACTTC. The chain combines TRBV2 with TRBJ2-7, with D possibly being TRBD2 (6 bases). CDR3 length: 10 residues. The germline V gene encodes CDR1 SNHLY and CDR2 FYNNEI. Trimming removed 7 bases from V and 7 bases from J, with 8 bases in between.

This chain links TRBV7-9 with TRBJ2-1; D perhaps matches TRBD2 (5 bases). Trimming cost V 0 bases and J 0 bases, with 12 bases left between them. The CDR3 is 17 amino acids. The germline gives CDR1 SEHNR, CDR2 FQNEAQ (reference sequence). The CDR3 loop is CASSLARGQSSYNEQFF. Here the CDR3 DNA reads TGTGCCAGCAGCTTAGCGCGAGGGCAGAGCTCCTACAATGAGCAGTTCTTC.

This clone was counted once. V and J are TRBV2 and TRBJ2-3; D possibly corresponds to TRBD2 (7 bases). The V gene lost 8 bases and the J gene lost 6 bases, with 12 bases spanning the gap. The CDR3 length is 12 residues. Germline V gene data show CDR1 as SNHLY and CDR2 as FYNNEI. In DNA form, the CDR3 reads TGTGCCAGCGGCGGGGGCGCGGATACGCAGTATTTT. This codes for CASGGGADTQYF.

V usage is TRBV5-1 and J usage is TRBJ2-7; unclear D gene. V gave up 1 base and J gave up 2 bases, with 7 bases separating them. This CDR3 has 13 amino acids. Germline V lookup: CDR1 SGHRS, CDR2 YFSETQ. CDR3 sequence reads: CASSLTKTYEQYF. The CDR3 DNA sequence: TGCGCCAGCAGCTTGACTAAAACCTACGAGCAGTACTTC.

V and J are TRBV30 and TRBJ2-7, with 9 bases fitting TRBD1. The V gene's germline CDR1 is GTSNPN and CDR2 SVGIG (reference sequence). The CDR3 has 15 amino acids. Unmatched junction bases numbered 9, after V lost 4 bases and J lost 2 bases. The CDR3 sequence: CAWNLIQGATYEQYF. CDR3 coding DNA: TGTGCCTGGAACCTTATACAGGGGGCCACCTACGAGCAGTACTTC. The full variable domain, with the rest looked up from reference TRBV30 and TRBJ2-7, is SQTIHQWPATLVQPVGSPLSLECTVEGTSNPNLYWYRQAAGRGLQLLFYSVGIGQISSEVPQNLSASRPQDRQFILSSKKLLLSDSGFYLCAWNLIQGATYEQYFGPGTRLTVT.

The chain uses TRBV18 and TRBJ2-7; TRBD1 aligns across 9 bases. The CDR3 length is 15 residues. Trimming at V came to 6 bases and at J to 4 bases, leaving 10 bases not matched to a gene. Germline V gene data show CDR1 as KGHSH and CDR2 as LQKENI. CDR3 amino acids: CASSPGHRGRYEQYF. In DNA, the CDR3 is TGTGCCAGCTCCCCCGGCCACAGGGGGCGATACGAGCAGTACTTC.

The chain employs TRBV18 and TRBJ2-3; the D is unclear. This CDR3 contains 13 residues. The germline V gene encodes CDR1 KGHSH and CDR2 LQKENI. Trimming removed 7 bases at V and 1 base at J, with 9 bases between. The CDR3 loop reads CASFQSGTDTQYF. The CDR3 coding sequence is TGTGCCAGCTTTCAAAGCGGCACAGATACGCAGTATTTT. Full variable domain (remainder filled in from reference TRBV18 and TRBJ2-3): NAGVMQNPRHLVRRRGQEARLRCSPMKGHSHVYWYRQLPEEGLKFMVYLQKENIIDESGMPKERFSAEFPKEGPSILRIQQVVRGDSAAYFCASFQSGTDTQYFGPGTRLTVL.

The genes are TRBV5-1 and TRBJ2-7; 8 bases line up with TRBD2. The CDR3 sequence is 13 residues long. Per germline, CDR1 SGHRS and CDR2 YFSETQ. The J segment lost 3 bases and the V segment lost 7 bases, leaving 6 bases of the junction unmatched. CDR3: CASRAGGSYEQYF. The DNA of the CDR3 is TGCGCCAGCCGGGCGGGGGGTAGCTACGAGCAGTACTTC.

The chain uses TRBV27 and TRBJ2-7; tentative D call: TRBD2 (5 bases). The germline V and J ends were trimmed by 5 bases and 3 bases, with 20 bases remaining between them. Germline V gene lookup returns CDR1 MNHEY and CDR2 SMNVEV (reference sequence). This CDR3 is 16 amino acids long. The CDR3 DNA reads TGTGCCAGCAGTCCCAGACTATCCGAAACTTTCTACGAGCAGTACTTC. This sequence encodes CASSPRLSETFYEQYF.

The J gene is TRBJ1-4, the V gene TRBV6-1, with 7 positions matching TRBD1. The germline V gene has CDR1 MNHNS and CDR2 SASEGT. Trimming took 5 bases from V and 7 from J; bases not matched to a gene: 10. The CDR3 contains 15 residues. The CDR3 is CASSPQGGSSEKLFF. CDR3 coding DNA: TGTGCCAGCAGTCCCCAGGGGGGAAGTAGTGAAAAACTGTTTTTT.

The V call is TRBV19, the J call TRBJ1-3; 7 positions agree with TRBD1. Per the germline V gene, CDR1 is LNHDA and CDR2 is SQIVND (reference sequence). V gave up 3 bases and J gave up 0 bases; unmatched junction bases: 5. This CDR3 has 16 amino acids. For the CDR3, the DNA is TGTGCCAGTAGTATCTCAGGGACAGTCTCTGGAAACACCATATATTTT. This sequence encodes CASSISGTVSGNTIYF.

This clone was observed a single time. V and J are TRBV6-4 and TRBJ2-1; D gene ambiguous. CDR1 is MRHNA, CDR2 SNTAGT, per germline. The CDR3 totals 13 residues. Trimming stripped 4 bases from V and 7 bases from J, with 11 bases between. The CDR3 loop is CASSAFYLNEQFF. CDR3 in DNA: TGTGCCAGCAGTGCGTTTTACCTAAATGAGCAGTTCTTC.